Below are 18 T cell receptor beta chains sequenced from a single sample in a study of beta chain features in type 1 diabetes. The study reverse transcribed the entire isolated RNA, so it sequenced expressed TCRB transcripts. The method was immunoSEQ multiplex PCR; TCRdb's version includes in-frame clones alone and lacks a portion of them. Of under 300,000 clones in the sample, 8% were seen once. The sample consisted of central memory CD4+ T cells from blood. The receptor source for this set is a woman aged 18-29 years in good health.

This sequence joins TRBV29-1 and TRBJ1-2; D might be TRBD1 (5 bases). The CDR3 loop spans 13 amino acids. Germline CDR1 is SQVTM and CDR2 is ANQGSEA. Between the trimmed V and J ends, which lost 3 bases and 5 bases, there was a span of 13 bases. DNA for the CDR3: TGCAGCGTTGAGAGGGGAGTAGGATATGGCTACACCTTC. Protein product: CSVERGVGYGYTF. The whole variable domain, filled in from reference TRBV29-1 and TRBJ1-2, reads SAVISQKPSRDICQRGTSLTIQCQVDSQVTMMFWYRQQPGQSLTLIATANQGSEATYESGFVIDKFPISRPNLTFSTLTVSNMSPEDSSIYLCSVERGVGYGYTFGSGTRLTVV.

The chain is built from TRBV19 and TRBJ1-5; D unclear. Trimming removed 1 base from V and 7 bases from J, with 8 bases in between. The CDR3 runs 13 residues. Germline values: CDR1 LNHDA, CDR2 SQIVND (reference sequence). CDR3 loop: CASSIGFGQPQHF. The CDR3 region has the DNA TGTGCCAGTAGTATAGGGTTCGGGCAGCCCCAGCATTTT.

This rearrangement joins TRBV4-3 to TRBJ2-3; 10 bases match TRBD2. V dropped 0 bases and J dropped 2; count of bases not matched to a gene: 11. This CDR3 comprises 19 residues. CDR1 LGHNA and CDR2 YSLEER come from the germline V gene. The CDR3 sequence is CASSQELRASGSLTDTQYF. The CDR3 DNA follows: TGCGCCAGCAGCCAAGAGCTCCGGGCTAGCGGGAGTCTCACAGATACGCAGTATTTT.

This clone came up a few times. The chain is built from TRBV10-3 and TRBJ1-6; D uncertain. Trimming removed 11 bases at V and 0 bases at J, with 11 bases between. The length of the CDR3 is 14 residues. CDR1 is ENHRY and CDR2 is SYGVKD in the germline V gene. CDR3: CASLGSSYNSPLHF. The CDR3 region has the DNA TGTGCCTCCCTGGGGAGCTCCTATAATTCACCCCTCCACTTT.

The sample holds a few counts of this clone. The rearrangement links TRBV6-6 to TRBJ2-7; D might be TRBD1 (6 bases). Trimming shortened V by 6 bases and J by 0 bases, and 9 bases separated the two germline ends. From germline, CDR1 is MNHNY and CDR2 SVGAGI (reference sequence). This CDR3 is built from 13 residues. The CDR3 protein is CASRKDSSYEQYV. CDR3 DNA: TGTGCCAGCAGGAAGGACAGCTCCTACGAGCAGTACGTC.

The chain recombines TRBV9 with TRBJ2-1, with 10 bases identical to TRBD1. The CDR3 covers 17 residues. Germline V gene lookup returns CDR1 SGDLS and CDR2 YYNGEE. With 2 bases clipped from V and 10 bases from J, the junction kept 15 bases outside the gene matches. For the CDR3, the DNA is TGTGCCAGCAGCGTCATCCCAGGACAGGGGGGGAAAGTAGAGCAGTTCTTC. Its translation: CASSVIPGQGGKVEQFF. The whole variable domain, remainder taken from reference TRBV9 and TRBJ2-1, is DSGVTQTPKHLITATGQRVTLRCSPRSGDLSVYWYQQSLDQGLQFLIQYYNGEERAKGNILERFSAQQFPDLHSELNLSSLELGDSALYFCASSVIPGQGGKVEQFFGPGTRLTVL.

The sample holds a few counts of this clone. This chain uses TRBV7-2 with TRBJ2-5; 7 nucleotides match TRBD1. V shed 5 bases and J 1 base; nucleotides not matched to a gene: 7. This CDR3 comprises 15 residues. Germline V gene lookup returns CDR1 SGHTA and CDR2 FQGNSA. Here the CDR3 DNA reads TGTGCCAGCAGCCGACAGGGCCGGGCCCAAGAGACCCAGTACTTC. Protein product: CASSRQGRAQETQYF.

There are many counts of this clone. The rearrangement links TRBV11-2 to TRBJ1-1; D is uncertain. Trimming took 3 bases from V and 1 from J, leaving 9 bases between them. Germline V gives CDR1 SGHAT, CDR2 FQNNGV. The CDR3 has 14 residues. This CDR3 reads CASSFRAGNTEAFF. The CDR3 DNA reads TGTGCCAGCAGCTTCCGGGCGGGGAACACTGAAGCTTTCTTT.

This clone came up a few times. V gene TRBV5-4 combines with J gene TRBJ2-3, with 14 bases fitting TRBD2. The CDR3 runs to 19 residues. Germline trimming cut 4 bases from V and 2 bases from J; bases unmatched to any gene: 12. Germline assignment: CDR1 SGHNT and CDR2 YYREEE (reference sequence). The CDR3 region is CASSPGLAGGLPFTDTQYF. The CDR3 bases are TGTGCCAGCAGCCCCGGACTAGCGGGGGGCCTTCCCTTCACAGATACGCAGTATTTT.

This clone was counted ten times or more. The J gene is TRBJ2-4, the V gene TRBV19; 7 bases line up with TRBD2. This CDR3 has 13 amino acids. Germline V CDR1 and CDR2: LNHDA, SQIVND (reference sequence). J was trimmed by 7 bases and V by 6 bases; bases with no gene match: 6. CDR3 region: CASSRIGGNIQYF. The CDR3 DNA follows: TGTGCCAGTAGCAGAATCGGGGGGAACATTCAGTACTTC.

This clone was seen more than once but under ten times. The V and J genes are TRBV7-3 and TRBJ2-3; D possibly corresponds to TRBD2 (5 bases). The CDR3 totals 14 residues. Germline CDR1 SGHTA, CDR2 FQGTGA. The V end was cut by 3 bases, the J end by 2 bases, with 9 bases between. The CDR3 region is CASSLEVNTDTQYF. CDR3 bases: TGTGCCAGCAGCTTGGAGGTCAACACAGATACGCAGTATTTT.

This chain connects TRBV9 to TRBJ2-3; D might be TRBD2 (6 bases). V dropped 0 bases and J dropped 5 bases, with 13 bases sitting between them. Per the germline V gene, CDR1 is SGDLS and CDR2 is YYNGEE. This CDR3 has 15 amino acids. CDR3 protein: CASSVVGGTGDTQYF. CDR3 DNA: TGTGCCAGCAGCGTAGTGGGCGGGACGGGAGATACGCAGTATTTT.

With regard to this clone: A read error may produce the germline difference seen at one junction end. This chain uses TRBV2 with TRBJ2-5, with 9 bases that match TRBD2. The CDR3 totals 15 residues. The germline CDR1 and CDR2 sequences are SNHLY and FYNNEI. CDR3 sequence (DNA): TGTGCCAGCACTGAAAGGCGGGGGGGCCTTGAGACCCAGTACTTC. Translated, it gives CASTERRGGLETQYF.

This clone appeared a few times. The V call is TRBV11-2, the J call TRBJ2-7, with 9 positions matching TRBD2. CDR3 size: 15 residues. V lost 5 bases and J lost 2; bases outside the gene matches: 7. Germline V lookup: CDR1 SGHAT, CDR2 FQNNGV. CDR3 loop: CASSISGGPPYEQYV. CDR3 DNA: TGTGCCAGCAGCATTAGCGGGGGCCCCCCCTACGAGCAGTACGTC.

V and J are TRBV9 and TRBJ1-5; tentatively, D is TRBD1 (5 bases). Deletions cut 4 bases from V and 0 bases from J, with 26 bases between. CDR1 SGDLS and CDR2 YYNGEE come from the germline V gene. The CDR3 runs to 20 residues. CDR3 amino acids: CASSPQLSQGHRDSNQPQHF. In DNA, the CDR3 is TGTGCCAGCAGCCCGCAGCTTTCGCAGGGTCACCGGGATAGCAATCAGCCCCAGCATTTT.

The V call is TRBV6-1, the J call TRBJ1-1; a weak D match, TRBD1 (5 bases). Germline V gene sequence: CDR1 MNHNS, CDR2 SASEGT. The V and J ends lost 6 bases and 0 bases respectively, with 8 bases between them. The CDR3 totals 13 residues. The CDR3: CASSRGLNTEAFF. DNA of the CDR3: TGTGCCAGCAGCCGGGGACTGAACACTGAAGCTTTCTTT.

The sample holds a few counts of this clone. The V and J genes are TRBV7-8 and TRBJ2-3, with TRBD1 as a possible D gene (6 bases). Trimming pared 5 bases from V and 1 base from J, leaving 16 bases between. Germline V CDR1 and CDR2: SGHVS, FQNEAQ. This CDR3 contains 16 residues. Written as DNA, the CDR3 is TGTGCCAGCAGCCCAAGGGCAGGGGATGGCACAGATACGCAGTATTTT. It is translated as CASSPRAGDGTDTQYF.

This clone was counted between two and nine times. V is TRBV2 and J is TRBJ2-1, with no clear D. Germline CDR1 is SNHLY and CDR2 is FYNNEI. CDR3 length equals 12 residues. V lost 10 bases and J 1 base, leaving 8 bases between the germline ends. The CDR3 bases are TGTGCCATAGGACGGTCCTACAATGAGCAGTTCTTC. Protein: CAIGRSYNEQFF.